This T cell receptor (beta chain) was documented in a study of blood T cell repertoires in COVID-19. This CDR3 contains 22 residues. Per germline, CDR1 MDHEN and CDR2 SYDVKM. V lost 6 bases and J 3 bases, leaving 38 bases between the germline ends. Participants' reported clinical history set cohort assignment. In the original analysis: Amplification of reference gene primers was used by the study to estimate nucleated cell counts. Generated by immunoSEQ multiplex PCR, the TCRdb table keeps only in-frame clones and is missing some. D and trimming come from the DNA, and the V and J calls and clone size come from that table. The table has about 200,000 clones, 80% to 90% seen once.

The chain employs TRBV28 and TRBJ2-5; weak D call: TRBD1 (5 bases). Source material: PBMCs or T cells enriched from blood (not recorded which). This TCR was sampled from a woman between 40 and 55 years old with acute COVID-19. The CDR3 protein is CASSPRSIHWGPNSLVEETQYF. CDR3 nucleotides: TGTGCCAGCAGCCCGAGATCCATTCACTGGGGCCCCAACAGTTTAGTGGAAGAGACCCAGTACTTC. The entire variable domain, with the rest obtained from reference TRBV28 and TRBJ2-5, is as follows: DVKVTQSSRYLVKRTGEKVFLECVQDMDHENMFWYRQDPGLGLRLIYFSYDVKMKEKGDIPEGYSVSREKKERFSLILESASTNQTSMYLCASSPRSIHWGPNSLVEETQYFGPGTRLLVL.